This T cell receptor beta chain was identified during a study of CD4+ T cells in melanoma. Whole-study findings and limits: A reported correlation linked neoantigen-specific CD4+ T cells to CD8+, macrophage and B cell function. Diverse differentiation states were reported for melanoma neoantigen-specific CD4+ T cells.

TCRdb's copy holds only in-frame clones and misses some; the assay was immunoSEQ multiplex PCR. The sample shows around 10,000 clones, 55% to 80% of them seen only once. This CDR3 contains 17 residues. V was clipped by 4 bases and J by 4 bases; unmatched bases: 6. CDR1 MGHRA and CDR2 YSYEKL come from the germline V gene. About this clone: Its specificity is not known.

The clonotype comes from a human donor with melanoma. V gene TRBV4-1 combines with J gene TRBJ2-1; TRBD2 matches at 14 bases. The sequenced sample was cells from a culture (not recorded whether cultured in vitro). The CDR3 sequence: CASSLRTSGGIYNEQFF. CDR3 coding DNA: TGCGCCAGCAGCCTTCGGACTAGCGGGGGGATATACAATGAGCAGTTCTTC.